Listed below are T cell receptor beta chains from one sample, sequenced in a study of cytomegalovirus exposure and HLA in healthy donors. Only in-frame clones appear in the TCRdb table, and some are missing; sequencing was by immunoSEQ multiplex PCR. Found here are over 150,000 clones, around four fifths of them singletons; the top ten hold around 1.3%. Source material: PBMCs. All receptors derive from a woman in her fifties or sixties in good health and CMV-seronegative. The conserved cysteine and the conserved F or W are not part of the CDR3 here.

CDR3 protein	J gene	V gene
ASSSPSLGRALGEQF	TRBJ2-1	TRBV9
ASSSQGVGEQF	TRBJ2-1	TRBV7-9
ASSSLGLAGNSYEQY	TRBJ2-7	TRBV27
ASSPWGQGAGGTGELF	TRBJ2-2	TRBV28
ASSLGATGYEKLF	TRBJ1-4	TRBV7-8
ASSGYSGRAGNEQF	TRBJ2-1	TRBV27
ASSLGTGSLEQY	TRBJ2-7	TRBV7-2
ASSEFGGTDRGTDTQY	TRBJ2-3	TRBV25-1
ASSEGSGMAYYEQY	TRBJ2-7	TRBV6-1
ASSLETGYGYT	TRBJ1-2	TRBV5-6
ASSQQVGDNVLT	TRBJ2-6	TRBV16
ASSEGQENTGELF	TRBJ2-2	TRBV4-3
ATSREQRGAKLYSYEQY	TRBJ2-7	TRBV15
ASSLTARTMNTEAF	TRBJ1-1	TRBV7-2
ASGPTRALSTDTQY	TRBJ2-3	TRBV12-5
ASSQELAGYNEQF	TRBJ2-1	TRBV4-3
ASSFPGRQDAEAF	TRBJ1-1	TRBV7-9
ASSPRDSLNYGYT	TRBJ1-2	TRBV7-9
ATSSVARLGNQPQH	TRBJ1-5	TRBV15
ASRGGGGAAEAF	TRBJ1-1	TRBV27
ASSLFSTTGTAYYEQY	TRBJ2-7	TRBV7-3
ASSLPPGYT	TRBJ1-2	TRBV28
ASSTIFGQGGSYNEQF	TRBJ2-1	TRBV11-2
ASSFHTPTIPEAF	TRBJ1-1	TRBV28
ASSFGRTGTSGRKTQY	TRBJ2-5	TRBV28
ASSAPTDRVTEAF	TRBJ1-1	TRBV9
ASSWDRGDGYT	TRBJ1-2	TRBV7-9
ASSGSGGYNEQF	TRBJ2-1	TRBV5-1
ASSFSGTGAPYGYT	TRBJ1-2	TRBV7-9
ASSARTGSTRELF	TRBJ2-2	TRBV9
ASGQGGGYGYT	TRBJ1-2	TRBV6-5